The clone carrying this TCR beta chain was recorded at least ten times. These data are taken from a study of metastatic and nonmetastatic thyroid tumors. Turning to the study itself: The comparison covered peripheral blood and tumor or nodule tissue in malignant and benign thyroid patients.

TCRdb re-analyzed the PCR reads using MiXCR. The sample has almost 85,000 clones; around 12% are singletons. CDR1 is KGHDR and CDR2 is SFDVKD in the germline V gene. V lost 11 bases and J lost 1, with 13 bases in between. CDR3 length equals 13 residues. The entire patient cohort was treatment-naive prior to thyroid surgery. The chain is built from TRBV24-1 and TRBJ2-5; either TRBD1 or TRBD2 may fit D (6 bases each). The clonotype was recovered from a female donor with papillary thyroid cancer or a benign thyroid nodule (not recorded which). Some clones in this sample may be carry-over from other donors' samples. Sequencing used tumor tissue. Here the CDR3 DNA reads TGTGCCATAGGGGGGAGTCCCCAAGAGACCCAGTACTTC. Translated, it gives CAIGGSPQETQYF.